Listed below are T cell receptor beta chains from one sample, sequenced in a study of neoadjuvant anti-PD-1 for oral cavity cancer. Generated by immunoSEQ multiplex PCR, the TCRdb table keeps only in-frame clones and is missing some. The sample lists about 42,000 clones, 65% to 85% occurring once. Sequencing was performed on PBMCs, taken after nivolumab (anti-PD-1) treatment. These receptors were taken from a person aged 35-80 years with oral cavity squamous cell carcinoma. Both conserved end residues are part of each CDR3. The D gene is left open where the match is weak. The listing skips clone size in some rows; elsewhere it reads once, few, many or a size class.

CASSTLAGGFYEQYF TGTGCCAGCAGCACACTAGCGGGGGGCTTTTACGAGCAGTACTTC TRBV5-4 TRBD2 few TRBJ2-7
CASSVSPGGSTEAFF TGTGCCAGCTCCGTTAGTCCGGGCGGAAGCACTGAAGCTTTCTTT TRBV9 NA NA TRBJ1-1
CASRNRQDQPQHF TGTGCCAGCAGAAATCGACAGGATCAGCCCCAGCATTTT TRBV7-9 NA few TRBJ1-5
CASRPQGGTEAFF TGTGCCAGTAGGCCTCAGGGTGGCACTGAAGCTTTCTTT TRBV19 NA NA TRBJ1-1
CASSESGGFNEKLFF TGCGCCAGCAGTGAGTCTGGGGGCTTTAATGAAAAACTGTTTTTT TRBV10-2 NA NA TRBJ1-4
CAISESSSEQYF TGTGCCATCAGTGAGTCGTCTTCCGAGCAGTACTTC TRBV10-3 NA NA TRBJ2-7
CASTDSGRSYEQYF TGTGCCAGTACTGATAGCGGGAGGTCCTACGAGCAGTACTTC TRBV6-6 TRBD2 NA TRBJ2-7
CASSEAGVPNQPQHF TGTGCCAGCAGTGAAGCGGGGGTTCCCAATCAGCCCCAGCATTTT TRBV6-1 NA few TRBJ1-5
CASSLRPLEQFF TGTGCCAGCAGCTTAAGGCCTCTGGAGCAGTTCTTC TRBV7-8 NA once TRBJ2-1
CASNDRGPGNTIYF TGTGCCAGCAACGACAGGGGCCCTGGAAACACCATATATTTT TRBV7-9 TRBD1 NA TRBJ1-3
CASRGQSNQPQHF TGTGCCAGCCGCGGACAGTCCAATCAGCCCCAGCATTTT TRBV2 NA NA TRBJ1-5
CASSFEGNYGYTF TGTGCCAGCAGTTTTGAGGGGAACTATGGCTACACCTTC TRBV27 NA NA TRBJ1-2